This T cell receptor beta chain was recovered during a study of CD8 T cells in ankylosing spondylitis. Broader study findings: Existing reports had already noted some motif variants in reactive arthritis synovial fluid and blood.

Germline assignment: CDR1 MGHDK and CDR2 SYGVNS. The CDR3 length is 15 residues. Deletions cut 0 bases from V and 4 bases from J, with 11 bases between. TCRdb used MiXCR to reprocess the 5' RACE reads, holding one entry per CDR3 protein. The sample yields about 300,000 distinct CDR3 sequences, around 21% seen once. This clonotype was observed a handful of times. Antigen unknown. This receptor was identified in a female donor with ankylosing spondylitis or in good health (not recorded which). The sample consisted of blood, either unsorted or a sorted T cell fraction (not recorded which). The chain combines TRBV25-1 with TRBJ2-3; no firm D call. CDR3: CASSEYSGHADTQYF. Written as DNA, the CDR3 is TGTGCCAGCAGTGAATATTCTGGGCACGCAGATACGCAGTATTTT.